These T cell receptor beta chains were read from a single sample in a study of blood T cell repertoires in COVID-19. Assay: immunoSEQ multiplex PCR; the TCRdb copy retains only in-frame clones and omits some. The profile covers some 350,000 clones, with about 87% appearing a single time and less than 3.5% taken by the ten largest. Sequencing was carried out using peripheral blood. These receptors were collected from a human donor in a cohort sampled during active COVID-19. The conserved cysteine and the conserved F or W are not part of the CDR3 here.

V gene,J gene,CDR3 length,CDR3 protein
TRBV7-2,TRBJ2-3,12,ASSLGQNTDTQY
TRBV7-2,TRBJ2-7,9,ASSFRYEQY
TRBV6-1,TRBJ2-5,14,ASSEVPSSSRETQY
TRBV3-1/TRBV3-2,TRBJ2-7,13,ASSQASGPIWEQY
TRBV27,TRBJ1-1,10,ASSLSGREAF
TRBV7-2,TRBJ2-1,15,ASSSLRGGGAGDEQF
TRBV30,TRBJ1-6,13,AWSVGTGDLSPLH
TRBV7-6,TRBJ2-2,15,ASSALGGHANTGELF
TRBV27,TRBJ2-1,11,ASSPGDRHKQF
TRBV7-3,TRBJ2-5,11,ASSPQGRETQY
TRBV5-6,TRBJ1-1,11,ASTPRGSLEAF
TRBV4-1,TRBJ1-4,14,ASSQRPGQDPEKLF
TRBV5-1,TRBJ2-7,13,ASSPRVRSSYEQY
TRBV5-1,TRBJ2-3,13,ASSPTGVNTDTQY
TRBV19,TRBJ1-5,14,ASSRHGTVGTGPQH
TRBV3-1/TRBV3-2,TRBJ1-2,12,ASSLLYSNYGYT
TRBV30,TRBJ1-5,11,AWSADRIQPQH
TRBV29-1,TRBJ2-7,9,SVVTAYEQY
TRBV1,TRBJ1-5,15,TSSQGGVATVGQPQH
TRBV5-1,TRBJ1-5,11,ASSEGINQPQH
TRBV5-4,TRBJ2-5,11,ASSLAPPETQY
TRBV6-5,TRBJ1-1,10,ASSLRDSEAF
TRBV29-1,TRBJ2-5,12,SVGIGSGQETQY
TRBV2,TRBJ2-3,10,ASRKRDNTQY
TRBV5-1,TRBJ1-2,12,ASSPEQGEYGYT
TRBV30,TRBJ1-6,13,AWRTWDRVNSPLH
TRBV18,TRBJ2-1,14,ASSPLLAGMYNEQF
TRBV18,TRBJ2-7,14,ASSPRSAGQSYEQY
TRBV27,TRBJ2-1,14,ASSLRLAGAPNEQF
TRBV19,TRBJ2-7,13,ASHPSGGSSYEQY
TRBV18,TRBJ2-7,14,ASSPGGQGLFNEQY
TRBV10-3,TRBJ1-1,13,AISESTGANTEAF
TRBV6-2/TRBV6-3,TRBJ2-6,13,ASSYGGSGANVLT
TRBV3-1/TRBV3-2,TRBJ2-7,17,ASSQVIGVAGGPSYEQY
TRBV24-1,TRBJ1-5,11,ATSERGGQPQH
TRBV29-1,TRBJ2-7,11,SVRRGGGNEQY
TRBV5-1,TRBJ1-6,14,ASSFNPSSDNSPLH
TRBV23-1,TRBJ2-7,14,ASSPYSGGMIYEQY
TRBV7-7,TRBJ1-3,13,ASSISPDRGNTIY
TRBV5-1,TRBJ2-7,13,ASSLGSSGGGEQY
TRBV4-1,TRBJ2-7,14,ASSQAATSGSYEQY
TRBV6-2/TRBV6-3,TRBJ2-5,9,ASSYLETQY
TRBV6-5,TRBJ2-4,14,ASSYYSGSATGTQY
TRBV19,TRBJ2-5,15,ASRSPPRGGAQETQY
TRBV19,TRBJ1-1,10,ASTRVYTEAF